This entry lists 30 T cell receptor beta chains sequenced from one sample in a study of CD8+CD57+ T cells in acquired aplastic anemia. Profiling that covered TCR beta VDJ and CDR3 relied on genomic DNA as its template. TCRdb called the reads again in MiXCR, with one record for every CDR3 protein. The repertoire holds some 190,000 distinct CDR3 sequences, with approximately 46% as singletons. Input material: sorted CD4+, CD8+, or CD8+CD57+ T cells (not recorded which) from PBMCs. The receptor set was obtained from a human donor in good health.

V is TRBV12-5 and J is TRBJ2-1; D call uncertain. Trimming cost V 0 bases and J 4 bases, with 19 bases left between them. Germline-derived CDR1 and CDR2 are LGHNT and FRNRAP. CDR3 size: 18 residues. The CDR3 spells CASGLVIRSLRGYNEQFF. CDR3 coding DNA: TGTGCTAGTGGTTTGGTAATCAGGTCCCTACGAGGATACAATGAGCAGTTCTTC.

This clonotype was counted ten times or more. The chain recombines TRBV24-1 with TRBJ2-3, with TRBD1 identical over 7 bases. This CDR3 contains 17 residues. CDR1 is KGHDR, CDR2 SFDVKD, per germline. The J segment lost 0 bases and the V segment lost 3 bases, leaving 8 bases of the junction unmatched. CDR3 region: CATSDTADRSSTDTQYF. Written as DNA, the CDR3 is TGTGCCACCAGTGATACGGCGGACAGGAGTAGCACAGATACGCAGTATTTT.

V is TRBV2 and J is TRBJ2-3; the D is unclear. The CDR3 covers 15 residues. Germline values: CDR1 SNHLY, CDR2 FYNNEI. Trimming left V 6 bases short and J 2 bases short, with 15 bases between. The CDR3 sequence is CASRTTPQITDTQYF. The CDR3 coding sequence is TGTGCCAGCAGAACCACCCCGCAAATCACAGATACGCAGTATTTT.

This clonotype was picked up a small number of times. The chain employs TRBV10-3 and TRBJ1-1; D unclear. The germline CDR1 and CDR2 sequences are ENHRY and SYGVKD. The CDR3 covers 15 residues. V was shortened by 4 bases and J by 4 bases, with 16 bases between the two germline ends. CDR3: CAISGAGSGGTEAFF. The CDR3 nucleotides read TGTGCCATCAGTGGGGCCGGGAGTGGCGGCACTGAAGCTTTCTTT.

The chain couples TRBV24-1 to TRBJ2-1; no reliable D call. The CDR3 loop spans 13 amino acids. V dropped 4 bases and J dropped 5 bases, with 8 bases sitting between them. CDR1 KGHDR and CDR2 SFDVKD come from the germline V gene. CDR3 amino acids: CATSDRPDNEQFF. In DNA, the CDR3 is TGTGCCACCAGTGACAGGCCGGACAATGAGCAGTTCTTC.

The CDR3 DNA sequence: TGCAGTGCTAGTCCCAGGGTAGTGTTTGATTCACCCCTCCACTTT. This codes for CSASPRVVFDSPLHF. V usage is TRBV20-1 and J usage is TRBJ1-6; D possibly corresponds to TRBD1 (5 bases). Per germline, CDR1 DFQATT and CDR2 SNEGSKA (reference sequence). This CDR3 spans 15 amino acids. The germline V and J ends were trimmed by 3 bases and 8 bases, with 17 bases remaining between them.

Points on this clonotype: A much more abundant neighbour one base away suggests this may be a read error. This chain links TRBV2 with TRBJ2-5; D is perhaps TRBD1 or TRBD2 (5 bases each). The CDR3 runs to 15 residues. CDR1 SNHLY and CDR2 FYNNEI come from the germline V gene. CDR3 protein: CAGSEGLRAQETQYF. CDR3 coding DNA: TGTGCCGGCAGTGAAGGACTCAGGGCCCAAGAGACCCAGTACTTC.

The CDR3 reads CSVEVLLAENNEQFF. Here the CDR3 DNA reads TGCAGCGTTGAAGTCCTACTAGCGGAGAACAATGAGCAGTTCTTC. The genes are TRBV29-1 and TRBJ2-1; TRBD2 aligns across 8 bases. V shed 1 base and J 5 bases; nucleotides not matched to a gene: 7. From germline, CDR1 is SQVTM and CDR2 ANQGSEA. The CDR3 has 15 amino acids.

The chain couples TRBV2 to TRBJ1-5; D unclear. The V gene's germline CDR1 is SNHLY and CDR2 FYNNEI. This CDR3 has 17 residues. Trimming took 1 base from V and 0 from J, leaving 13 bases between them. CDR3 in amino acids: CASSEDRSGYSNQPQHF. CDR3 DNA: TGTGCCAGCAGTGAAGACCGGTCAGGTTATAGCAATCAGCCCCAGCATTTT.

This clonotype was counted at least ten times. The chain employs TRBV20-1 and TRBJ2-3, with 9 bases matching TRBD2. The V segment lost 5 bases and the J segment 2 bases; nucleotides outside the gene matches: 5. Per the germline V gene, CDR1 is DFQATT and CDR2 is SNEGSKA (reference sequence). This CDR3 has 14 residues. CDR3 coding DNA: TGCAGTGCTCCTCTAGCGGGGACCACAGATACGCAGTATTTT. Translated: CSAPLAGTTDTQYF.

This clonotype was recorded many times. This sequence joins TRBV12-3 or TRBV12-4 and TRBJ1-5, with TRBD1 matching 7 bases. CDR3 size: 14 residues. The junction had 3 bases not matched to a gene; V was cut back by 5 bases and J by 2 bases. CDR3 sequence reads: CASSRQGGNQPQHF. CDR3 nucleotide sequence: TGTGCCAGCAGTCGACAGGGTGGCAATCAGCCCCAGCATTTT.

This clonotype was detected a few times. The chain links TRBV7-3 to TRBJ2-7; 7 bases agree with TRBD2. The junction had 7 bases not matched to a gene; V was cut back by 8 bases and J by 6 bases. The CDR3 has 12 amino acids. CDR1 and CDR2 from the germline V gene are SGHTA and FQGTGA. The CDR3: CASGGGFGEQYF. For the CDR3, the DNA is TGTGCCAGCGGGGGGGGTTTTGGCGAGCAGTACTTC.

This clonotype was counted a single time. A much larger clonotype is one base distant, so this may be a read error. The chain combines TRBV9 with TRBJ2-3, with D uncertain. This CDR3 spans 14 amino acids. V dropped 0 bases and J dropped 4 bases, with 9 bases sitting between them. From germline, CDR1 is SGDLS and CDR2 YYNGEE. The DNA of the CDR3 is TGTGCCAGCAGCGTAGAGGCAGCCGCAGATACGCAGTATTTT. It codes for CASSVEAAADTQYF. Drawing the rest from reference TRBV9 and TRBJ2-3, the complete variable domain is DSGVTQTPKHLITATGQRVTLRCSPRSGDLSVYWYQQSLDQGLQFLIQYYNGEERAKGNILERFSAQQFPDLHSELNLSSLELGDSALYFCASSVEAAADTQYFGPGTRLTVL.

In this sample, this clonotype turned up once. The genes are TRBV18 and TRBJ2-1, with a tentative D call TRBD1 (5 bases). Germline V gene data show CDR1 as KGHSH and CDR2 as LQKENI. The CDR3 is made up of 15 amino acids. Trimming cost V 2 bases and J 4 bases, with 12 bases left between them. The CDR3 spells CASSPSQGLYNEQFF. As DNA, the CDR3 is TGTGCCAGCTCACCAAGCCAGGGTTTATACAATGAGCAGTTCTTC.

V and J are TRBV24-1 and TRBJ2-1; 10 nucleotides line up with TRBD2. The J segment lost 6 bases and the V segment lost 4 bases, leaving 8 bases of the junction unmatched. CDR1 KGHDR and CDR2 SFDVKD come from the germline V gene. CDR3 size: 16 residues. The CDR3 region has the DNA TGTGCCACCAGTGACCCAAGCGGGGGGGCAGGCAATGAGCAGTTCTTC. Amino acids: CATSDPSGGAGNEQFF.

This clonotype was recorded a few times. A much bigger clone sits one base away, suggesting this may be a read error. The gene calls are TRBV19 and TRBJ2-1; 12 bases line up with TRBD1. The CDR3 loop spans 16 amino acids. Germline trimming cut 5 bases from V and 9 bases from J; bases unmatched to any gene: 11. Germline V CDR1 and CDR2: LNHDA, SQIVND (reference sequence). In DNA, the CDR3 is TGTGCCAGTAGTCGCAAGGCCGGGACAGGGGGCACTGAGCAGTTCTTC. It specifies CASSRKAGTGGTEQFF.

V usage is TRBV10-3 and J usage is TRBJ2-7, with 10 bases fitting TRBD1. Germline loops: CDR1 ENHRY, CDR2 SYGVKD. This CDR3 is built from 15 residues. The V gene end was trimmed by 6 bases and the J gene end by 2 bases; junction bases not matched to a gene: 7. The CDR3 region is CAISPGQGTAYEQYF. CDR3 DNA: TGTGCCATCAGCCCGGGACAGGGGACGGCCTACGAGCAGTACTTC.

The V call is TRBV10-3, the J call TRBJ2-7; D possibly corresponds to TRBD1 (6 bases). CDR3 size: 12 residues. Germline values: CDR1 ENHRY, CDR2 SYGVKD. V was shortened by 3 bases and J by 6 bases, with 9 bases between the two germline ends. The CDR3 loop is CAISEWGREQYF. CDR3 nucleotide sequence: TGTGCCATCAGTGAATGGGGGCGCGAGCAGTACTTC.

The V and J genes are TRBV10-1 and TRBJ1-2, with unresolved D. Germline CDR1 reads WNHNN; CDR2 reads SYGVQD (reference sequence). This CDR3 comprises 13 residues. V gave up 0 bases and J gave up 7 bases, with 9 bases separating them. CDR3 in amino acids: CASSESRLTGYTF. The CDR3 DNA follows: TGCGCCAGCAGTGAGTCAAGGTTAACTGGCTACACCTTC.

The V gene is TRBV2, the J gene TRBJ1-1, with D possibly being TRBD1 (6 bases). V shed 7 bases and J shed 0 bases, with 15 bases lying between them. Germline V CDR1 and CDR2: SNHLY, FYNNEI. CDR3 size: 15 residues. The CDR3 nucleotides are TGTGCCAGCACTTACCCGGACAGTGTGAACACTGAAGCTTTCTTT. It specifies CASTYPDSVNTEAFF.

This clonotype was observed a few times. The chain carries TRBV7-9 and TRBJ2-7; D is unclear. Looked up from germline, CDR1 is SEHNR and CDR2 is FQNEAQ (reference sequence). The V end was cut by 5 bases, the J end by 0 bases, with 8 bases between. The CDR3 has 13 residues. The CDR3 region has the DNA TGTGCCAGCAGCGCCGAGATCTCCTACGAGCAGTACTTC. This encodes CASSAEISYEQYF.

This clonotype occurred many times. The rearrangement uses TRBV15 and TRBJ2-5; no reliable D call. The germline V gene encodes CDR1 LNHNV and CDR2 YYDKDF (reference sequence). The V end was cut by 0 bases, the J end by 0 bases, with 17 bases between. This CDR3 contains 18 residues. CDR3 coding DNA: TGTGCCACCAGCAGAGATCGGAGTCCGGCTGCGTACCAAGAGACCCAGTACTTC. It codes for CATSRDRSPAAYQETQYF. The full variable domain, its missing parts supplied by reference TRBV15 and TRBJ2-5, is DAMVIQNPRYQVTQFGKPVTLSCSQTLNHNVMYWYQQKSSQAPKLLFHYYDKDFNNEADTPDNFQSRRPNTSFCFLDIRSPGLGDTAMYLCATSRDRSPAAYQETQYFGPGTRLLVL.

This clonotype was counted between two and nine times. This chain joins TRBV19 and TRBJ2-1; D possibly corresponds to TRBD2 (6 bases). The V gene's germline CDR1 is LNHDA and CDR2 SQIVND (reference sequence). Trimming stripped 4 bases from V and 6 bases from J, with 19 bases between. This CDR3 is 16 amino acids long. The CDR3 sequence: CASSTGGVSASNEQFF. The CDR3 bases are TGTGCCAGTAGTACCGGAGGGGTAAGTGCTAGCAATGAGCAGTTCTTC.

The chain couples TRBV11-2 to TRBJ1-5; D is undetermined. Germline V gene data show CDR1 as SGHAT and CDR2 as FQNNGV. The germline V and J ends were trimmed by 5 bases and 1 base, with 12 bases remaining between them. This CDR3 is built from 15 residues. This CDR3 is CASSHPTESNQPQHF. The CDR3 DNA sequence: TGTGCCAGCAGCCATCCTACGGAGAGCAATCAGCCCCAGCATTTT.

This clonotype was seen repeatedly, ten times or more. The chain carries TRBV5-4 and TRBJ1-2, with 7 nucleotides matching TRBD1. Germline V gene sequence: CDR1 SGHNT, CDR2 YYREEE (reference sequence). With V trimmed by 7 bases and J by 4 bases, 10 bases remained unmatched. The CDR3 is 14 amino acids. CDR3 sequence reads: CASQRQGSGYGYTF. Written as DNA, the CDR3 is TGTGCCAGCCAGAGACAGGGATCGGGCTATGGCTACACCTTC.

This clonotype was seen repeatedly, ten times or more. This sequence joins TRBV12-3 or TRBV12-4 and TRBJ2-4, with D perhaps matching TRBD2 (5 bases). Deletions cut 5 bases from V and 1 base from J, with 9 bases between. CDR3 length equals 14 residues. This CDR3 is CASSAGRAKNIQYF. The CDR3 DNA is TGTGCCAGCAGTGCGGGCAGGGCCAAAAACATTCAGTACTTC.

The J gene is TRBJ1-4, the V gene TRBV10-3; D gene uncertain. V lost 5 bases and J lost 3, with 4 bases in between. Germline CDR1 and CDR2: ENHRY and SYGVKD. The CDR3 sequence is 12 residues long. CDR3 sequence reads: CAISLANEKLFF. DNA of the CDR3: TGTGCCATCAGTCTCGCTAATGAAAAACTGTTTTTT.

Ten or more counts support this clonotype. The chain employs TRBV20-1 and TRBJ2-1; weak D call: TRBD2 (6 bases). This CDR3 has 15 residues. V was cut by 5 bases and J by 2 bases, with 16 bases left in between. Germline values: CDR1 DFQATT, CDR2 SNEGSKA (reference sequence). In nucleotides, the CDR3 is TGCAGTGCTCCGGACCCCCGCGGGGCCTACAATGAGCAGTTCTTC. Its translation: CSAPDPRGAYNEQFF.

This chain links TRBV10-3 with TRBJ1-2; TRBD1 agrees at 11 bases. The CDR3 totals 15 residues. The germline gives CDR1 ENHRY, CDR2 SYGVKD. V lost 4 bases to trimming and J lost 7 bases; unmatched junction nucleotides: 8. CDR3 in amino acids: CAISGSPGTGGGYTF. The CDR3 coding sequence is TGTGCCATCAGTGGTAGTCCCGGGACAGGGGGTGGCTACACCTTC.

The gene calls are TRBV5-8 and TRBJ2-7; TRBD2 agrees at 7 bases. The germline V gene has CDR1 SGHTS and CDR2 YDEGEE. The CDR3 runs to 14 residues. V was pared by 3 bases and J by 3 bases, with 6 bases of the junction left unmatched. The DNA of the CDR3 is TGTGCCAGCAGCTCCCGGGAGGTGGACTACGAGCAGTACTTC. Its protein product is CASSSREVDYEQYF.